This TCR beta chain was retrieved from a study of T cells in Graves' hyperthyroidism and ophthalmopathy. Trimming took 2 bases from V and 0 from J; bases not matched to a gene: 13. This CDR3 is 18 amino acids long. Germline V CDR1 and CDR2: SGHKS, YYEKEE (reference sequence). Study observations and caveats: Median prediction lead before ophthalmopathy onset was six to eight months with the model.

This clonotype was seen a few times. Its cognate antigen is unknown. Amplified TCR beta CDR3 regions came from RNA transcripts. Researchers ran a first-round RT-PCR on the TCR CDR3 using the HTBI primer set. Via MiXCR, TCRdb re-called the multiplex PCR reads, giving one row per CDR3 protein. This sample carries approximately 600,000 distinct CDR3 sequences, around 20% of them seen once, and the ten largest clones take about 35%. The origin of this receptor is a man in his thirties or forties with Graves' ophthalmopathy. V and J are TRBV5-5 and TRBJ1-1; 7 bases map to TRBD1. The material sequenced was blood. This CDR3 is CASSFEDDRAALNTEAFF. CDR3 DNA sequence: TGTGCCAGCAGCTTTGAAGATGACAGGGCCGCCCTGAACACTGAAGCTTTCTTT.